What follows are 14 T cell receptor beta chains derived from one specimen sequenced in a study of cytomegalovirus exposure and HLA in healthy donors. Researchers ran the PCR with 60 Vbeta and 13 Jbeta primers. The assay was immunoSEQ multiplex PCR, and TCRdb's table has in-frame clones only and misses some. The table has about 100,000 clones, under 85% seen once. The sample was PBMCs. These receptors were obtained from a female donor in good health and CMV-seropositive.

The gene calls are TRBV28 and TRBJ1-4; D is unclear. The CDR3 length is 14 residues. The V end was cut by 2 bases, the J end by 3 bases, with 7 bases between. The germline V gene encodes CDR1 MDHEN and CDR2 SYDVKM. CDR3 nucleotides: TGTGCCAGCAGTTTAAGTCAGGCTAATGAAAAACTGTTTTTT. Translating gives CASSLSQANEKLFF.

The V gene is TRBV30, the J gene TRBJ2-3; 9 bases are a match to TRBD2. The CDR3 is made up of 17 amino acids. The germline gives CDR1 GTSNPN, CDR2 SVGIG (reference sequence). V lost 0 bases to trimming and J lost 6 bases; unmatched junction nucleotides: 13. CDR3 nucleotides: TGTGCCTGGAGTGTACGCGGGACTAGCTCTGGAGTGGATACGCAGTATTTT. The encoded protein is CAWSVRGTSSGVDTQYF.

This chain uses TRBV6-5 with TRBJ1-1; 7 bases agree with TRBD1. CDR3 length: 14 amino acids. J lost 5 bases, V lost 2 bases, and 5 bases had no gene match. The germline gives CDR1 MNHEY, CDR2 SVGAGI. The CDR3 sequence: CASSYDRDLTEAFF. The CDR3 DNA is TGTGCCAGCAGTTACGACAGGGATTTAACTGAAGCTTTCTTT.

V usage is TRBV6-5 and J usage is TRBJ1-1, with TRBD1 matching 8 bases. Germline loops: CDR1 MNHEY, CDR2 SVGAGI. This CDR3 spans 14 amino acids. J gave up 5 bases and V 2 bases, and 4 bases lay outside the gene matches. CDR3 loop: CASSYQWTGTEAFF. CDR3 coding DNA: TGTGCCAGCAGTTACCAATGGACAGGGACTGAAGCTTTCTTT.

The chain combines TRBV7-2 with TRBJ2-7; no reliable D call. Germline V gene lookup returns CDR1 SGHTA and CDR2 FQGNSA. CDR3 size: 15 residues. Trimming cost V 5 bases and J 5 bases, with 19 bases left between them. Written as DNA, the CDR3 is TGTGCCAGCAGCCCCTCATCCATTGGCCTCCACGAGCAGTACTTC. Translating gives CASSPSSIGLHEQYF.

The CDR3 region is CASSYGLSSGANVLTF. The CDR3 region has the DNA TGTGCCAGCAGTTACGGGCTGAGCTCTGGGGCCAACGTCCTGACTTTC. V is TRBV6-5 and J is TRBJ2-6; D ambiguous. The germline V gene has CDR1 MNHEY and CDR2 SVGAGI. Trimming took 2 bases from V and 0 from J, leaving 8 bases between them. The CDR3 extends over 16 amino acids.

This clone was seen at least ten times. This sequence joins TRBV6-6 and TRBJ1-3, with D hard to call. The V end lost 7 bases, the J end lost 0 bases, and 10 bases lay between the germline ends. The CDR3 covers 14 residues. In germline, CDR1 is MNHNY, CDR2 SVGAGI (reference sequence). CDR3 nucleotides: TGTGCCAGCACTAAGTCGGGCTCTGGAAACACCATATATTTT. Protein sequence: CASTKSGSGNTIYF.

The chain combines TRBV7-2 with TRBJ2-7; 7 nucleotides align to TRBD1. There are 15 residues in the CDR3. The germline gives CDR1 SGHTA, CDR2 FQGNSA. After removal of 5 bases from V and 5 bases from J, the junction contained 12 bases not matched to a gene. CDR3 loop: CASSIDPFRGNEQYF. The CDR3 DNA reads as TGTGCCAGCAGCATCGATCCATTCAGGGGGAACGAGCAGTACTTC.

This chain joins TRBV6-5 and TRBJ1-2; D is unresolved. Trimming removed 4 bases from V and 5 bases from J, with 14 bases in between. This CDR3 comprises 14 residues. Germline CDR1 reads MNHEY; CDR2 reads SVGAGI. The CDR3 DNA reads TGTGCCAGCAGTTCGCGACTCCCCGCATATGGCTACACCTTC. This gives the protein CASSSRLPAYGYTF.

The chain is built from TRBV29-1 and TRBJ1-1; tentatively, D is TRBD1 (6 bases). This CDR3 region has 13 residues. V lost 8 bases, J lost 1 base, and 14 bases lay in between. Per the germline V gene, CDR1 is SQVTM and CDR2 is ANQGSEA. CDR3 sequence (DNA): TGCAGCACTACACAGGGAACGAACACTGAAGCTTTCTTT. This translates into CSTTQGTNTEAFF.

The CDR3 loop is CASSSQGTYEQYF. In DNA, the CDR3 is TGTGCCAGCAGTTCCCAGGGCACCTACGAGCAGTACTTC. J is TRBJ2-7 and V is TRBV6-5; D is perhaps TRBD1 (5 bases). This CDR3 has 13 amino acids. The germline CDR1 and CDR2 sequences are MNHEY and SVGAGI. V lost 4 bases and J lost 2, with 9 bases in between.

This clone was detected a few times. The chain is built from TRBV5-6 and TRBJ1-1; D unclear. Per germline, CDR1 SGHDT and CDR2 YYEEEE. The V gene lost 4 bases and the J gene lost 2 bases, with 15 bases spanning the gap. This CDR3 has 15 residues. The CDR3 is CASSGGITLNTEAFF. The CDR3 DNA is TGTGCCAGCAGCGGCGGGATCACGTTAAACACTGAAGCTTTCTTT.

This chain uses TRBV4-3 with TRBJ1-4, with no clear D. The V gene lost 4 bases and the J gene lost 8 bases, with 17 bases spanning the gap. Germline V gene lookup returns CDR1 LGHNA and CDR2 YSLEER. This CDR3 region has 15 residues. The CDR3 loop reads CASSRSRAPGEKLFF. As DNA, the CDR3 is TGCGCCAGCAGCCGCTCCCGGGCCCCGGGAGAAAAACTGTTTTTT.

The V and J genes are TRBV15 and TRBJ2-3, with 8 nucleotides matching TRBD2. Germline V gives CDR1 LNHNV, CDR2 YYDKDF (reference sequence). V trimming: 3 bases; J trimming: 3 bases; junction bases outside the gene matches: 5. The CDR3 consists of 15 residues. CDR3 in DNA: TGTGCCACCAGCAGGGAGCGGGAGAGGACAGATACGCAGTATTTT. Encoded protein: CATSRERERTDTQYF.